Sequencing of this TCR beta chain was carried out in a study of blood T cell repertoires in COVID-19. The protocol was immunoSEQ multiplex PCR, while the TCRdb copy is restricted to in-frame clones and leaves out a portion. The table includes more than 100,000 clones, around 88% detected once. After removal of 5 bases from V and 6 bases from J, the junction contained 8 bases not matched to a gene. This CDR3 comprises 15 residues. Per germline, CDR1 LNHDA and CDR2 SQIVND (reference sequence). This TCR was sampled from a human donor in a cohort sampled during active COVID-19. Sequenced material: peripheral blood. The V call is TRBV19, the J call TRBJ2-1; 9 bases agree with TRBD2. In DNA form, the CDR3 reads TGTGCCAGTAGTGTCCAGCGGGGGGCCGGCAATGAGCAGTTCTTC. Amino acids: CASSVQRGAGNEQFF.